The clone carrying this T cell receptor (beta chain) was seen many times. The entry originates in a study of CD8+CD57+ T cells in acquired aplastic anemia. In the study overall: On average, sorted CD4+ and CD8+ cells gave approximately 3 ug of DNA.

Sequenced patients had shown CD8+CD57+ cell expansion by flow cytometry. Among the patients, none had received any therapy at the time of blood sampling. Genomic DNA provided the template from which TCR beta VDJ and CDR3 profiles were obtained. TCRdb itself ran the reads through MiXCR, one entry per CDR3 protein. The sample yields around 200,000 distinct CDR3 sequences, approximately 48% seen once. There are 11 residues in the CDR3. Between the trimmed V and J ends, which lost 9 bases and 6 bases, there was a span of 10 bases. Looked up from germline, CDR1 is LGHDT and CDR2 is YNNKEL (reference sequence).

The receptor was isolated from a human donor with aplastic anemia. The source material was sorted CD4+, CD8+, or CD8+CD57+ T cells (not recorded which) from PBMCs. This sequence joins TRBV3-1 and TRBJ2-3; no definite D call. Here the CDR3 reads CASSYADTQYF. In DNA, the CDR3 is TGTGCCAGTTCATATGCGGATACGCAGTATTTT.